This T cell receptor (beta chain) was observed in a study of cytomegalovirus exposure and HLA in healthy donors (dated by TCRdb to the late 2010s). In the study overall: An earlier analysis of some 550 of the donors reported approximately 290 Gb of sequence data and 117 million unique TCR beta sequences from approximately 180 million T cells. To decide whether each TCR beta V gene segment behaved as functional or pseudogenic, an earlier analysis of 587 of the donors relied on high-throughput TCR beta sequencing. Because of strong linkage in the cohort, roughly five DR-DQ haplotypes were treated as single units for association and clustering. Donor age, sex, ethnicity and CMV serostatus were compiled alongside the repertoire data. Typing coverage differed by locus: A, B, C, DRB1 and DQB1 were typed in about 629-640 donors, DQA1 in around 500, DPA1 in 606, and DPB1 in roughly 450. An early release that covered fewer than 800 HLA-typed donors contained approximately 300 gigabases of sequencing data and roughly 84 million unique TCR sequences. Using immunosequencing, the study profiled T cell repertoires from 640 or so subjects and related those repertoires to cytomegalovirus serostatus. Of the 300 to 400 genotyped donors, approximately 82% fell in the genetic ancestry cluster associated with self-reported Caucasian donors. A later analysis re-analyzed previously published TCR beta repertoires from approximately 670 donors and added high-resolution HLA genotyping to study TCR occurrence patterns. The aim of the study was to test whether cataloging public T cell receptors could identify signatures of past pathogen exposure. The study combined high-throughput TCR immunosequencing, statistical association of individual TCRs with disease status, and machine learning to predict cytomegalovirus infection status. Along with the approximately 700-subject first cohort, a separate validation cohort of over a hundred different subjects was used. Every discovery cohort repertoire had been produced on one sequencing platform. On average, roughly 200,000 unique TCR beta nucleotide sequences were sequenced per donor among 398 genotyped donors of the cohort, with roughly 19% of those sequences being non-productive. In the later analysis, no new phenotypic data were used to find candidate immune exposures; instead, reliance was placed on TCR beta sequences and their occurrence across donors. HLA typing covered class I and class II loci at four-digit resolution. A later genetic analysis used genome-wide SNP genotypes for about 60% of the roughly 700 donors, treating that subset as a discovery cohort.

About this clone itself: No cognate antigen has been identified for it. Base qualities are not at hand, and no much larger clone is one base apart.

In total, roughly 670 healthy bone marrow donors made up the cohort. All cohort members were sampled while nominally healthy, although unrecorded immune exposures were likely present. The donor tested CMV seropositive and was one of the 289 seropositive cohort members. A peripheral blood sample was provided by each donor, and peripheral blood mononuclear cells were used for TCR beta sequencing. Genomic DNA extraction from the blood cell samples was performed with the Qiagen DNeasy Blood Extraction Kit. Overall results and qualifications from the work: The study gave a list of 150 to 200 TCR beta chains associated with cytomegalovirus. The cohort was sequenced for TCR beta chains only, and without alpha or paired-chain data the features that could be detected were limited. A later analysis associated around 16,000 TCR beta sequences with specific HLA alleles at a false discovery rate of 0.05. In a later analysis, TCR association rates were found to vary across HLA loci, with the most associated TCRs seen for DRB1 alleles and the fewest for HLA-C alleles. Sequencing depth was assumed to be roughly uniform across donors in the presence/absence analyses, though that assumption may not hold. A later analysis found that HLA-associated TCR beta chains were more clonally expanded and had lower generation probabilities than equally common non-associated chains. Correlated functional status among segregating V segments might reflect linkage disequilibrium, but an unknown experimental factor could not be ruled out. While some public TCRs were present in many individuals, most TCR sequences turned up only very rarely across donors. Because some donors lacked HLA typing at each locus, the association tests relied only on the typed subset. The only immune exposure information available for the cohort was CMV serostatus. A group of highly shared sequence variants was considered likely to be a technical artifact of the sequencing pipeline. A further reported finding was that TCR beta sequences accurately predicted the HLA-A and HLA-B alleles for most subjects in the first cohort. In vitro tests confirmed that a few of the cytomegalovirus-associated TCR beta chains recognize cytomegalovirus antigens. Most CMV-associated TCR beta chains appeared to be HLA-restricted in a later analysis, and the HLA associations seemed to be driven largely by CMV exposure. Several of the top co-occurrence clusters appeared to be linked to parvovirus B19, influenza, CMV and Epstein-Barr virus, according to a later analysis. According to the authors, the approach could potentially be generalized to other disease states and immunological phenotypes. Because counts were too low, around 18 rarely observed V segments, including chromosome 9 orphons, were left out of the earlier analysis of 587 of the donors. An association between a missense DCLRE1C variant and V-gene and J-gene trimming of TCR beta chains was found in a later genetic analysis and replicated in an independent cohort. Some IMGT-functional V segments, including TRBV6-2 and TRBV6-3, could not be distinguished by the 87-base-pair reads and were therefore excluded. According to a later genetic analysis, donors in an Asian-associated ancestry cluster had fewer N-insertions in productive TCRs than the approximately 630-donor mean. In an earlier analysis of about 600 of the donors, most TCR beta V segments appeared in productive rearrangements about 87% or about 30% of the time, broadly matching IMGT annotations. The classifier was reported to diagnose cytomegalovirus status with high specificity and sensitivity in both the original cohort and the validation cohort. When HLA alleles, especially DR and DQ, strongly co-occurred, TCR associations were difficult to assign to individual alleles.

The CDR3 runs 15 amino acids, cysteine and phenylalanine included. Only CDR3 DNA is held: 45 bases, read in frame from base 1. From the germline V gene (reference sequence), CDR1 is SGHNT and CDR2 is YYREEE. Trimming removed 2 bases from V and 4 bases from J; the gene matches leave 6 bases unexplained. The protocol used for the library was the immunoSEQ multiplex PCR assay. The multiplex PCR relied on a mix of 60 forward primers for TCR Vbeta segments and 13 reverse primers for TCR Jbeta segments. The CDR3 region of rearranged TCR beta genes was amplified from genomic DNA by a multiplex PCR assay. On the Illumina HiSeq System, the amplified TCR beta libraries were sequenced as 87-base-pair reads. The authors processed their data as follows. Across the 700 or so repertoires, a later analysis counted some 80 million unique TCR beta chains, 8.5 million to 12 million of which were shared by at least two donors. Raw reads were error-corrected and collapsed into unique sequences with a nearest-neighbor algorithm that merged closely related sequences to remove PCR and sequencing errors. CDR3 sequences were aligned to IMGT reference sequences to assign V, D and J gene segments. For a sequence to be retained, a match of at least six nucleotides was required to both a V gene segment and a J gene segment. A rearrangement counted as productive if the CDR3 had no stop codons and remained in frame with V and J, and every other rearrangement counted as non-productive. CDR3 was defined according to IMGT convention as the region running from the second conserved V-encoded cysteine to the conserved J-encoded phenylalanine. In an earlier analysis of 587 of the donors, sequences lacking an unambiguous match to a single V gene segment were excluded. An earlier analysis of approximately 590 of the donors classified V segments as functional when productive rearrangements were above 56.7% and as segregating when the standard deviation between donors was above 5%. To diagnose cytomegalovirus status from the catalog of TCR beta chain sequences, a statistical classification framework was built. V and J gene assignment, in a later analysis, came from comparing TCR nucleotide sequences with IMGT/GENE-DB human TR gene sequences. In a later analysis, CDR3 sequences and most-parsimonious VDJ recombination scenarios were assigned using the TCRdist pipeline. In a later analysis, each TCR beta chain was defined by its CDR3 amino acid sequence together with its V-gene family, and reads lacking a unique V-gene family were excluded. As a way to deal with suspected cross-contamination and a sequencing artifact, a later analysis dropped hundreds of nucleotide sequences that were highly shared and had low generation probability. A later analysis calculated a clonal expansion index for each public chain from normalized within-repertoire ranks of inferred template counts. A later analysis computed generation probabilities with a VDJ recombination model fitted to out-of-frame rearrangements, and checked the results against IGoR. In a later analysis, TCR-TCR, TCR-HLA and TCR-CMV co-occurrence was scored with hypergeometric tests, and a repertoire-size bias correction was applied to TCR pairs. False discovery rates were estimated in a later analysis by permuting HLA or CMV assignments 20 times. In a later analysis, co-occurring TCRs were grouped with DBSCAN, and TCRdist sequence similarity was added when clustering was performed within HLA-allele-positive subsets. For co-occurrence clustering, repertoires with fewer than 30,000 or more than 120,000 public chains were excluded, along with five repertoires with anomalous nucleotide sharing. TCRdb stores this immuneACCESS table with in-frame sequences only. Part of the clones is absent; in the studies checked, under half of the shortfall reflects unresolved V genes, and no reason is known for the rest. V and J calls and clone size follow that table, whereas D and trimming were derived from the DNA. This sample comprises 90,000 to 140,000 clones, approximately 82% of them detected only once. The top ten constitute around 8.8% of the sample.

The chain employs TRBV5-4 and TRBJ1-3; TRBD1 fits 7 bases in the junction. Sample: PBMCs. The sequence derives from a man aged 35 to 55 in good health and CMV-seropositive. The bases are TGTGCCAGCAGCTTAAAGGGGGCGCGGGGAAACACCATATATTTT. This gives the protein CASSLKGARGNTIYF.